This is a list of T cell receptor beta chains from one sample in a study of blood T cell repertoires in COVID-19. Here immunoSEQ multiplex PCR was the method, and the copy in TCRdb shows in-frame clones only, minus some. The sample holds about 74,000 clones, less than 95% seen once. Source material: peripheral blood. The source of these receptors is a woman in her forties or fifties in a cohort sampled during active COVID-19. CDR3s include the opening cysteine and the closing phenylalanine or tryptophan. D genes are given only for firm matches. Expanded clones get a size class; other rows say once, few or many, or leave the size out.

j_gene | d_gene | abundance | v_gene | CDR3aa | CDR3nt
TRBJ1-1 | NA | NA | TRBV3-1/TRBV3-2 | CASSQVVGANTEAFF | TGTGCCAGCAGCCAAGTGGTGGGGGCGAACACTGAAGCTTTCTTT
TRBJ2-1 | NA | once | TRBV12-3/TRBV12-4 | CASSLYLNNEQFF | TGTGCCAGCAGTTTATACTTAAACAATGAGCAGTTCTTC
TRBJ2-7 | TRBD2 | NA | TRBV10-1 | CASSVLTSGYEQYF | TGCGCCAGCAGTGTTTTGACTAGCGGGTACGAGCAGTACTTC
TRBJ2-3 | TRBD1 | NA | TRBV5-1 | CASSPGTGRDTQYF | TGCGCCAGCAGCCCAGGGACAGGGCGGGATACGCAGTATTTT
TRBJ1-2 | NA | NA | TRBV6-4 | CASSERTPPNYGYTF | TGTGCCAGCAGTGAGAGGACACCCCCTAACTATGGCTACACCTTC
TRBJ2-1 | NA | NA | TRBV24-1 | CATSDATSFYNEQFF | TGTGCCACCAGTGATGCGACTAGTTTCTACAATGAGCAGTTCTTC
TRBJ2-7 | NA | few | TRBV11-2 | CASSHPPGNDEQYF | TGTGCCAGCAGCCACCCCCCCGGGAACGACGAGCAGTACTTC
TRBJ2-1 | TRBD2 | once | TRBV30 | CAWSGVLGTSGRDNEQFF | TGTGCCTGGAGTGGGGTCCTCGGGACTAGCGGGAGGGACAATGAGCAGTTCTTC
TRBJ2-1 | TRBD1 | NA | TRBV7-6 | CASSLTGTGNDNEQFF | TGTGCCAGCAGCCTAACCGGGACAGGGAACGACAATGAGCAGTTCTTC
TRBJ2-7 | NA | NA | TRBV11-2 | CASSPPGDSLLYEQYF | TGTGCCAGCAGCCCCCCGGGTGACTCGCTCCTCTACGAGCAGTACTTC
TRBJ2-5 | TRBD2 | NA | TRBV3-1/TRBV3-2 | CASSQPSGRRETQYF | TGTGCCAGCAGCCAACCTAGCGGGAGAAGAGAGACCCAGTACTTC
TRBJ2-3 | NA | NA | TRBV5-1 | CASSPSPGTTSTDTQYF | TGCGCCAGCAGCCCCTCGCCGGGGACAACTAGCACAGATACGCAGTATTTT
TRBJ2-7 | NA | NA | TRBV27 | CASSLSAPYEQYF | TGTGCCAGCAGTTTATCGGCCCCCTACGAGCAGTACTTC
TRBJ1-1 | NA | NA | TRBV15 | CATSRQGQNTEAFF | TGTGCCACCAGCAGACAGGGACAGAACACTGAAGCTTTCTTT
TRBJ2-1 | NA | NA | TRBV3-1/TRBV3-2 | CASSDKPSEQFF | TGTGCCAGCAGCGACAAACCGAGTGAGCAGTTCTTC
TRBJ2-1 | NA | NA | TRBV28 | CASSPPEGYNEQFF | TGTGCCAGCAGTCCACCGGAGGGCTACAATGAGCAGTTCTTC
TRBJ2-3 | TRBD1 | NA | TRBV5-6 | CASSSRRGQAATDTQYF | TGTGCCAGCAGCTCTCGCCGGGGACAGGCCGCCACAGATACGCAGTATTTT
TRBJ2-5 | NA | once | TRBV2 | CASSAQETQYF | TGTGCCAGCAGTGCTCAAGAGACCCAGTACTTC
TRBJ2-7 | NA | NA | TRBV5-6 | CASSARGRGYEQYF | TGTGCCAGCAGCGCGAGGGGGAGGGGCTACGAGCAGTACTTC
TRBJ2-6 | TRBD1 | NA | TRBV20-1 | CSASGRTGNSGANVLTF | TGCAGTGCTAGTGGAAGGACAGGGAACTCCGGGGCCAACGTCCTGACTTTC
TRBJ2-1 | TRBD2 | NA | TRBV5-1 | CASSLAGTSGSNEQFF | TGCGCCAGCAGCTTGGCCGGTACTAGCGGGAGCAATGAGCAGTTCTTC
TRBJ1-4 | NA | once | TRBV27 | CASRPGGNVEKLFF | TGTGCCAGCAGACCGGGGGGCAACGTTGAAAAACTGTTTTTT
TRBJ2-3 | TRBD2 | NA | TRBV11-2 | CASSGGLAGSWGTDTQYF | TGTGCCAGCAGTGGCGGACTAGCGGGGTCTTGGGGCACAGATACGCAGTATTTT
TRBJ1-5 | TRBD1 | NA | TRBV29-1 | CSVSDRVNQPQHF | TGCAGCGTTTCTGACAGGGTGAATCAGCCCCAGCATTTT